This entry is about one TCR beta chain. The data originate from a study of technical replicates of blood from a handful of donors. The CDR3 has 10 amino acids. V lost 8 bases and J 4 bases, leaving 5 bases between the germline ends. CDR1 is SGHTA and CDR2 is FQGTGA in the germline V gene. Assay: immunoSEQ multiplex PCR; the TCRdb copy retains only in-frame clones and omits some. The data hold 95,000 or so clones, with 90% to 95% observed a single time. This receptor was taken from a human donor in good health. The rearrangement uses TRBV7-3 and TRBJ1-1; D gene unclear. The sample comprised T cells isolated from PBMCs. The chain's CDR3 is CASRGTEAFF. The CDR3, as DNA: TGTGCCAGCCGAGGCACTGAAGCTTTCTTT.